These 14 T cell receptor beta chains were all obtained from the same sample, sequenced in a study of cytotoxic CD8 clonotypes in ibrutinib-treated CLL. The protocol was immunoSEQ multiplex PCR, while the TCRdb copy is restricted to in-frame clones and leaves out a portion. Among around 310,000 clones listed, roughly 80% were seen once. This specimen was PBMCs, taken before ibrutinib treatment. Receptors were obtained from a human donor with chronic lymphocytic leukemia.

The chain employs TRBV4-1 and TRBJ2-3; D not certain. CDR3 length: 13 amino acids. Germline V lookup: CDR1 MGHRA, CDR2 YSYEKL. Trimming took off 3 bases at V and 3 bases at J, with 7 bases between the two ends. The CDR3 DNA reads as TGCGCCAGCAGCCACCTCTTGACAGATACGCAGTATTTT. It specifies CASSHLLTDTQYF.

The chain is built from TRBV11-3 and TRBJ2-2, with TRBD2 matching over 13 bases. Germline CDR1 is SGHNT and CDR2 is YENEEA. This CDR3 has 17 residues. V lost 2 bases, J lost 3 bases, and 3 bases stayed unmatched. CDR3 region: CASSLRLAGGYTGELFF. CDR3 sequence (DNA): TGTGCCAGCAGCTTAAGACTAGCGGGGGGTTACACCGGGGAGCTGTTTTTT.

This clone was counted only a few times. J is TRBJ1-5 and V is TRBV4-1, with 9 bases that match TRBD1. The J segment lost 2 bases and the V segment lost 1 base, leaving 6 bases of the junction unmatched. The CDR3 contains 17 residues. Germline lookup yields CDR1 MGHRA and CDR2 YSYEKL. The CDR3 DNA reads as TGCGCCAGCAGCCAAGGGGACAGGGAGACGGGCAATCAGCCCCAGCATTTT. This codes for CASSQGDRETGNQPQHF.

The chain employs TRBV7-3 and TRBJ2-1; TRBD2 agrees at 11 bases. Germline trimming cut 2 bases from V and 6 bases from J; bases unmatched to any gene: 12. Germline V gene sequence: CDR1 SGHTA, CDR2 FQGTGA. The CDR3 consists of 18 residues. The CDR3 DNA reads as TGTGCCAGCAGCTTAGAAACGGGACTAGCGGAGCCAAGCAATGAGCAGTTCTTC. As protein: CASSLETGLAEPSNEQFF.

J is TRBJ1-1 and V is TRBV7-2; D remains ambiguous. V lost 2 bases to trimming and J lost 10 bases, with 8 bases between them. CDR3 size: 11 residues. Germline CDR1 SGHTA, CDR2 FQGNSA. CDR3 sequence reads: CASSLTVGAFF. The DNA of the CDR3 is TGTGCCAGCAGCTTAACAGTCGGAGCTTTCTTT.

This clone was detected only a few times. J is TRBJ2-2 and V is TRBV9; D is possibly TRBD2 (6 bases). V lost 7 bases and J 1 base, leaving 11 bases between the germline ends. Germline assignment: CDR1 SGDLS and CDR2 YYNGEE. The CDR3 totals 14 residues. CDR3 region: CASSRELNTGELFF. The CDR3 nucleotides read TGTGCCAGCTCACGGGAGCTGAACACCGGGGAGCTGTTTTTT. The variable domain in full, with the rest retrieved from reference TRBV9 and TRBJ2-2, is DSGVTQTPKHLITATGQRVTLRCSPRSGDLSVYWYQQSLDQGLQFLIQYYNGEERAKGNILERFSAQQFPDLHSELNLSSLELGDSALYFCASSRELNTGELFFGEGSRLTVL.

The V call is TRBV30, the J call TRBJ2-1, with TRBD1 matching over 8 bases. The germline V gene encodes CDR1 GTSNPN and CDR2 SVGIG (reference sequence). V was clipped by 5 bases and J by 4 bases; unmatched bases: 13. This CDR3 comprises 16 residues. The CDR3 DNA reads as TGTGCCTGGGCCCCCCACGGGACAGGACCGTACAATGAGCAGTTCTTC. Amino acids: CAWAPHGTGPYNEQFF.

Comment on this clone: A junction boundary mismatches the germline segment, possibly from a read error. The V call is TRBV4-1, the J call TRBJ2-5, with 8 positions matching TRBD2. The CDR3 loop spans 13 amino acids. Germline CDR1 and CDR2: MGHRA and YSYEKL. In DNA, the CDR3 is TGCGCCAGCAGCCACGAGATTAGCGGGAATATTGACTTC. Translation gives CASSHEISGNIDF.

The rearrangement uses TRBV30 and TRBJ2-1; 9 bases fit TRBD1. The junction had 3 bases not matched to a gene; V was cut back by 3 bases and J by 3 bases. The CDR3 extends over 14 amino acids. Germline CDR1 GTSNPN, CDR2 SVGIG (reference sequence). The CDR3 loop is CAWRRTGVYNEQFF. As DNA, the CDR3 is TGTGCCTGGAGACGGACAGGGGTCTACAATGAGCAGTTCTTC.

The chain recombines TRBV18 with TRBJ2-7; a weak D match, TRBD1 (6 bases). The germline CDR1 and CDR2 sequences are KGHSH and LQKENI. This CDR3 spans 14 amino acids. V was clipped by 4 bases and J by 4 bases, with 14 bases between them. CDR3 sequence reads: CASSQSFGTYEQYF. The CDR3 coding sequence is TGTGCCAGCTCACAAAGCTTCGGGACATACGAGCAGTACTTC.

In DNA form, the CDR3 reads TGTGCCTGGGATACCGGGCACCCTTCCGAGCAGTACTTC. Translation: CAWDTGHPSEQYF. The chain has TRBV30 and TRBJ2-7; D remains unclear. Germline-derived CDR1 and CDR2 are GTSNPN and SVGIG (reference sequence). This CDR3 has 13 amino acids. Trimming shortened V by 5 bases and J by 6 bases, and 17 bases separated the two germline ends.

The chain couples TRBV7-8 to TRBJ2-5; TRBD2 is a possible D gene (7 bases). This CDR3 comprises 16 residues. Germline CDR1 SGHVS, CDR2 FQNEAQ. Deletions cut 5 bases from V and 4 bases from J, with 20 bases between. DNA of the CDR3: TGTGCCAGCAGCCCCCAGGGCTTGGGAGGGGGAGAGACCCAGTACTTC. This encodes CASSPQGLGGGETQYF.

The CDR3, as DNA: TGTGCCAGCAGCCCCATGATCAGCGCCCACTCCTACGAGCAGTACTTC. This codes for CASSPMISAHSYEQYF. The rearrangement uses TRBV7-9 and TRBJ2-7; D is ambiguous. V lost 5 bases, J lost 0 bases, and 17 bases lay in between. CDR1 is SEHNR and CDR2 is FQNEAQ in the germline V gene (reference sequence). CDR3 size: 16 residues.

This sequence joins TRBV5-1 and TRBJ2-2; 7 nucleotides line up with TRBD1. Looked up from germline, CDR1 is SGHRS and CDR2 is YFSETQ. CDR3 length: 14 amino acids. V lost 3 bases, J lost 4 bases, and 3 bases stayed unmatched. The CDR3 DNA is TGCGCCAGCAGCTGGGGACAGCCCACCGGGGAGCTGTTTTTT. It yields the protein CASSWGQPTGELFF.